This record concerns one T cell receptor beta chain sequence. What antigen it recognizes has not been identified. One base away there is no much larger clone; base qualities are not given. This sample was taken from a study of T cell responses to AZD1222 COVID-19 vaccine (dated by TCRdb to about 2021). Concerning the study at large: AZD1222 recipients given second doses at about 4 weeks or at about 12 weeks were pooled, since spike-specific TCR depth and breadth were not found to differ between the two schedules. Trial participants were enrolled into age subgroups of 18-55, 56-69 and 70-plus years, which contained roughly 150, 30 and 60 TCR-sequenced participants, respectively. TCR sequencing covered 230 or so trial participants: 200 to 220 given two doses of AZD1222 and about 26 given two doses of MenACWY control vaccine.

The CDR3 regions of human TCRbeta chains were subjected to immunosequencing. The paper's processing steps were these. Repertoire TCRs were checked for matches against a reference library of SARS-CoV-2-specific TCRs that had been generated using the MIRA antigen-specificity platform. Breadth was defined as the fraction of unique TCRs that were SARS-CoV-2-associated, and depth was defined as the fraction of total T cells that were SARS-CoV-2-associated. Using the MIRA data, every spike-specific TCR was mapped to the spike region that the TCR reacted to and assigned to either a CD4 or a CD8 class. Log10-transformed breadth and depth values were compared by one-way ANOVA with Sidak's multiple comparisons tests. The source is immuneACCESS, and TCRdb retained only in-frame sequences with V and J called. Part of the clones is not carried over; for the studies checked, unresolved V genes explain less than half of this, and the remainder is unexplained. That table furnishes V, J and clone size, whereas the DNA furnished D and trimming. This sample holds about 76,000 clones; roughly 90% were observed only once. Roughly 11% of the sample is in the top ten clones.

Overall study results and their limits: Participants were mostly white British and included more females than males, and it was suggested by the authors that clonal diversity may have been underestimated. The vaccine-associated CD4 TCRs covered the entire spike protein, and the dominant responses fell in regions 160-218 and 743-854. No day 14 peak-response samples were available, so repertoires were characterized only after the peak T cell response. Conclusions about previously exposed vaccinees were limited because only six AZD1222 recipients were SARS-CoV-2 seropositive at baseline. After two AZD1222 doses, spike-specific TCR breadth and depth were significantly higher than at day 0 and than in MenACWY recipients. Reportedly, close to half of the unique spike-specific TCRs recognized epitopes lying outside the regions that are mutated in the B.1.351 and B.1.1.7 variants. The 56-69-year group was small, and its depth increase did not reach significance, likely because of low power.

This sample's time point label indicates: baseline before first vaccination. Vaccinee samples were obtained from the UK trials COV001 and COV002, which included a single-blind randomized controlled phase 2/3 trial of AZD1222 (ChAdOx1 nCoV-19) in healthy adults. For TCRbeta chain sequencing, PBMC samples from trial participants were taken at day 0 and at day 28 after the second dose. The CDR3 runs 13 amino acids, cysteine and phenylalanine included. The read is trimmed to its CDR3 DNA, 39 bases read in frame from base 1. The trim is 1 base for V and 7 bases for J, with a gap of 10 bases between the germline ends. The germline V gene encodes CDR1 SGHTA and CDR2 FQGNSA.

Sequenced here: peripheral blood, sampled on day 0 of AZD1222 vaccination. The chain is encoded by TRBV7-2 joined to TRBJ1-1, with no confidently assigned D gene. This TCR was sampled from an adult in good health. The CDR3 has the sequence CASSLGPFGEAFF. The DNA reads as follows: TGTGCCAGCAGCTTAGGCCCTTTCGGTGAAGCTTTCTTT.